The next 2 T cell receptor beta chains were all read from a single sample in a study of blood T cells in healthy people across ages. A second about 7 to 11 cycle PCR used barcoded and J-beta primers. Using its own MiXCR run on the 5' RACE reads, TCRdb lists one record per CDR3 protein. Here the sample spans nearly 1 million distinct CDR3 sequences, roughly 47% being singletons. The sample taken for sequencing was blood. The receptors stem from a woman aged 55-69 years in good health.

The rearrangement joins TRBV7-9 to TRBJ1-6, with D perhaps TRBD1 (5 bases). The CDR3 runs to 16 residues. Germline V lookup: CDR1 SEHNR, CDR2 FQNEAQ (reference sequence). With 5 bases removed from V and 3 bases from J, the gap between germline ends came to 14 bases. Here the CDR3 DNA reads TGTGCCAGCAGCCCACAGGAGGCGATCTATAATTCACCCCTCCACTTT. Protein: CASSPQEAIYNSPLHF.

The table lists this clonotype with a few counts. The chain links TRBV12-3 or TRBV12-4 to TRBJ2-1; D is undetermined. The CDR3 runs to 11 residues. Trimming shortened V by 6 bases and J by 7 bases, and 7 bases separated the two germline ends. CDR3 nucleotides: TGTGCCAGCAGCAACGGGAATGAGCAGTTCTTC. Its translation: CASSNGNEQFF.